One sample yielded the 21 T cell receptor beta chains listed below, sequenced in a study of cytomegalovirus exposure and HLA in healthy donors. The PCR employed 60 Vbeta primers together with 13 Jbeta primers. Clones were read by immunoSEQ multiplex PCR, and TCRdb kept only the in-frame ones, dropping some. The sample includes around 130,000 clones, roughly 88% seen only once; the top ten take 2% to 3%. Source material: PBMCs. These receptors were taken from a man aged 50-59 years in good health and CMV-seronegative.

This clone occurred a few times. The chain employs TRBV6-5 and TRBJ1-5; no firm D call. V was trimmed by 0 bases and J by 4 bases, leaving 10 bases between them. The germline gives CDR1 MNHEY, CDR2 SVGAGI. The CDR3 sequence is 15 residues long. The CDR3 DNA sequence: TGTGCCAGCAGTTACTCGCAGCGTAATAATCAGCCCCAGCATTTT. It is translated as CASSYSQRNNQPQHF.

The DNA for the CDR3 is TGTGCCAGCAGCCTCATAGCGGGGGGGTACAATGAGCAGTTCTTC. Its protein is CASSLIAGGYNEQFF. V gene TRBV7-8 combines with J gene TRBJ2-1, with 11 positions matching TRBD2. The V segment lost 5 bases and the J segment 4 bases; nucleotides outside the gene matches: 4. The germline V gene encodes CDR1 SGHVS and CDR2 FQNEAQ. This CDR3 is 15 amino acids long.

This chain connects TRBV10-2 to TRBJ1-1; 8 bases match TRBD1. The length of the CDR3 is 15 residues. The germline V gene encodes CDR1 WSHSY and CDR2 SAAADI. V was pared by 2 bases and J by 10 bases, with 12 bases of the junction left unmatched. The DNA of the CDR3 is TGCGCCAGCAGTGAGAGAGGCAGGGGGCGAGGAGTAGCTTTCTTT. Amino acid sequence: CASSERGRGRGVAFF.

The chain couples TRBV5-6 to TRBJ1-2; 8 bases map to TRBD1. CDR1 and CDR2 (germline): SGHDT, YYEEEE. The length of the CDR3 is 16 residues. V was clipped by 3 bases and J by 6 bases; unmatched bases: 13. The CDR3 sequence: CASSSMDRAPRDGYTF. As DNA, the CDR3 is TGTGCCAGCAGCTCAATGGACAGGGCGCCCCGGGATGGCTACACCTTC.

This sequence joins TRBV5-1 and TRBJ2-7; the D gene is possibly TRBD1 (6 bases). V was shortened by 1 base and J by 3 bases, with 14 bases between the two germline ends. Germline CDR1 is SGHRS and CDR2 is YFSETQ. The CDR3 has 15 residues. The CDR3 DNA follows: TGCGCCAGCAGCTTGTTCGAGGGGGTGAACTACGAGCAGTACTTC. Translation: CASSLFEGVNYEQYF.

The rearrangement joins TRBV18 to TRBJ1-4, with D perhaps matching TRBD1 (5 bases). This CDR3 spans 16 amino acids. The germline CDR1 and CDR2 sequences are KGHSH and LQKENI. V gave up 2 bases and J gave up 4 bases, with 14 bases separating them. As DNA, the CDR3 is TGTGCCAGCTCACCAATCGCGGGGGTTGGTAATGAAAAACTGTTTTTT. This gives the protein CASSPIAGVGNEKLFF.

The genes are TRBV7-2 and TRBJ1-4; no reliable D call. Deletions cut 5 bases from V and 8 bases from J, with 15 bases between. CDR1 and CDR2 from the germline V gene are SGHTA and FQGNSA. The CDR3 spans 14 residues. The chain's CDR3 is CASSPQSVGEKLFF. The CDR3 DNA reads as TGTGCCAGCAGCCCTCAGTCCGTCGGGGAAAAACTGTTTTTT.

V is TRBV4-3 and J is TRBJ2-7; TRBD1 matches 8 bases. The germline gives CDR1 LGHNA, CDR2 YSLEER. This CDR3 region has 16 residues. J was trimmed by 0 bases and V by 0 bases; bases with no gene match: 4. The CDR3 protein is CASSQDHRGASYEQYF. The DNA for the CDR3 is TGCGCCAGCAGCCAAGATCACAGGGGGGCCTCCTACGAGCAGTACTTC.

J is TRBJ2-2 and V is TRBV10-1, with D possibly TRBD2 on 6 matching bases. Trimming cost V 5 bases and J 0 bases, with 7 bases left between them. Germline loops: CDR1 WNHNN, CDR2 SYGVQD (reference sequence). CDR3 length: 14 amino acids. The CDR3 coding sequence is TGCGCCAGCAGTACGGGGGCGAACACCGGGGAGCTGTTTTTT. It encodes CASSTGANTGELFF.

This chain links TRBV2 with TRBJ1-1; D is possibly TRBD1 (5 bases). Germline lookup yields CDR1 SNHLY and CDR2 FYNNEI. V gave up 6 bases and J gave up 1 base, with 12 bases separating them. The CDR3 has 14 amino acids. In nucleotides, the CDR3 is TGTGCCAGCAGAACCGGGACTAGGAACACTGAAGCTTTCTTT. Its protein product is CASRTGTRNTEAFF.

The V gene is TRBV5-6, the J gene TRBJ1-6; no clear D. V lost 4 bases, J lost 5 bases, and 7 bases lay in between. Germline V gives CDR1 SGHDT, CDR2 YYEEEE. The CDR3 is made up of 13 amino acids. CDR3 region: CASSPRDNSPLHF. DNA for the CDR3: TGTGCCAGCAGCCCACGAGATAATTCACCCCTCCACTTT.

This chain connects TRBV7-3 to TRBJ2-2, with a possible D match to TRBD2 (5 bases). The CDR3 length is 16 residues. Trimming pared 4 bases from V and 1 base from J, leaving 13 bases between. CDR1 and CDR2 from the germline V gene are SGHTA and FQGTGA. The CDR3 nucleotides are TGTGCCAGCAGCTCCCACGGCGGGCTGAACACCGGGGAGCTGTTTTTT. This gives the protein CASSSHGGLNTGELFF. Supplemented by reference TRBV7-3 and TRBJ2-2, the full variable domain reads GAGVSQTPSNKVTEKGKYVELRCDPISGHTALYWYRQSLGQGPEFLIYFQGTGAADDSGLPNDRFFAVRPEGSVSTLKIQRTERGDSAVYLCASSSHGGLNTGELFFGEGSRLTVL.

The J gene is TRBJ2-3, the V gene TRBV7-9, with 8 bases fitting TRBD1. Germline V gene data show CDR1 as SEHNR and CDR2 as FQNEAQ (reference sequence). There are 19 residues in the CDR3. Trimming at V came to 1 base and at J to 2 bases, leaving 14 bases not matched to a gene. The CDR3 sequence: CASSLGLLADRVLTDTQYF. CDR3 nucleotides: TGTGCCAGCAGCTTAGGACTTCTCGCGGACAGGGTCCTCACAGATACGCAGTATTTT.

This chain connects TRBV18 to TRBJ1-1; D remains unclear. Trimming left V 3 bases short and J 0 bases short, with 11 bases between. CDR1 is KGHSH and CDR2 is LQKENI in the germline V gene. The CDR3 spans 15 residues. CDR3 nucleotide sequence: TGTGCCAGCTCACCTATGGAGGGCGTGAACACTGAAGCTTTCTTT. Translated: CASSPMEGVNTEAFF.

The J gene is TRBJ2-1, the V gene TRBV5-1; D may be TRBD2 (6 bases). This CDR3 has 18 residues. Trimming removed 4 bases from V and 2 bases from J, with 22 bases in between. Looked up from germline, CDR1 is SGHRS and CDR2 is YFSETQ. This CDR3 is CASSTTSVYSRTYNEQFF. CDR3 DNA sequence: TGCGCCAGCAGCACGACTAGTGTTTATTCGCGGACCTACAATGAGCAGTTCTTC. The full variable domain, completed using reference TRBV5-1 and TRBJ2-1, is KAGVTQTPRYLIKTRGQQVTLSCSPISGHRSVSWYQQTPGQGLQFLFEYFSETQRNKGNFPGRFSGRQFSNSRSEMNVSTLELGDSALYLCASSTTSVYSRTYNEQFFGPGTRLTVL.

The J gene is TRBJ1-6, the V gene TRBV11-2; D is perhaps TRBD1 (5 bases). The germline CDR1 and CDR2 sequences are SGHAT and FQNNGV. V was trimmed by 2 bases and J by 12 bases, leaving 17 bases between them. The CDR3 totals 15 residues. The CDR3 protein is CASSLNGPGYGPLHF. CDR3 DNA: TGTGCCAGCAGCTTAAACGGCCCAGGGTACGGACCCCTCCACTTT.

The chain carries TRBV4-2 and TRBJ2-2; D is unclear. CDR3 length: 14 amino acids. The ends were cut back, 1 base at V and 7 bases at J, with 10 bases in the middle. Germline lookup yields CDR1 LGHNA and CDR2 YNFKEQ. CDR3 bases: TGTGCCAGCAGCCAAGTTTCAGAGGTCGGGGAGCTGTTTTTT. Its protein is CASSQVSEVGELFF.

V gene TRBV2 combines with J gene TRBJ2-5, with 7 bases that match TRBD1. From germline, CDR1 is SNHLY and CDR2 FYNNEI. V lost 1 base to trimming and J lost 5 bases; unmatched junction nucleotides: 4. The CDR3 has 14 residues. CDR3 nucleotide sequence: TGTGCCAGCAGTGAAGTGAGGGGGCTGGAGACCCAGTACTTC. Amino acids: CASSEVRGLETQYF.

V is TRBV6-1 and J is TRBJ2-7; D uncertain. Trimming removed 8 bases from V and 1 base from J, with 12 bases in between. The CDR3 length is 13 residues. Per germline, CDR1 MNHNS and CDR2 SASEGT. The CDR3 nucleotides are TGTGCCAGCGAGCCAGGCCTGTCCTACGAGCAGTACTTC. Residues: CASEPGLSYEQYF.

The chain joins TRBV7-2 to TRBJ2-7, with TRBD2 matching over 10 bases. V was clipped by 5 bases and J by 4 bases; unmatched bases: 8. CDR3 length: 15 amino acids. Germline V lookup: CDR1 SGHTA, CDR2 FQGNSA. CDR3 region: CASSGSSGGVYEQYF. The CDR3 bases are TGTGCCAGCAGCGGATCTAGCGGGGGAGTATACGAGCAGTACTTC. The full variable domain, rest sourced from reference TRBV7-2 and TRBJ2-7, is GAGVSQSPSNKVTEKGKDVELRCDPISGHTALYWYRQSLGQGLEFLIYFQGNSAPDKSGLPSDRFSAERTGGSVSTLTIQRTQQEDSAVYLCASSGSSGGVYEQYFGPGTRLTVT.

The chain couples TRBV7-9 to TRBJ2-1, with 13 positions matching TRBD2. V gave up 5 bases and J gave up 8 bases; unmatched junction bases: 6. The CDR3 runs 15 residues. Germline V lookup: CDR1 SEHNR, CDR2 FQNEAQ (reference sequence). The CDR3 region has the DNA TGTGCCAGCAGCCAAAGACTAGCGGGGGGCGATGAGCAGTTCTTC. Amino acids: CASSQRLAGGDEQFF.